A selection of T cell receptor beta chains follows, all from one sample in a study of T cells in localized non-small cell lung cancer. This table comes from immunoSEQ multiplex PCR, and its TCRdb copy is limited to in-frame clones, with some not included. In the table there are 45,000 to 60,000 clones, more than 85% of which are singletons. This specimen consisted of PBMCs, obtained before any cancer treatment. Receptors originate from a man aged 35 to 69 with stage II lung adenocarcinoma. Each CDR3 is given with its conserved first and last residue. A D gene is named only where the DNA matches it firmly. A clone size is listed for some rows: how often the clone was seen (once, few, many), or a class if it is expanded.

D	V	size	J	CDR3	DNA
NA	TRBV6-6	once	TRBJ1-1	CASSYSRRDEAFF	TGTGCCAGCAGTTACTCGAGGAGGGATGAAGCTTTCTTT
TRBD1	TRBV19	NA	TRBJ1-1	CASTQDRDTEAFF	TGTGCCAGTACTCAGGACAGGGACACTGAAGCTTTCTTT
NA	TRBV6-1	NA	TRBJ1-5	CATRPDANQPQHF	TGTGCCACCCGCCCGGACGCAAATCAGCCCCAGCATTTT
NA	TRBV7-2	once	TRBJ2-1	CASSFQSGNNEQFF	TGTGCCAGCAGCTTTCAATCGGGTAACAATGAGCAGTTCTTC
NA	TRBV6-1	NA	TRBJ2-6	CASSTGNGANVLTF	TGTGCCAGCAGTACAGGGAATGGGGCCAACGTCCTGACTTTC
TRBD2	TRBV7-9	NA	TRBJ2-1	CASSPRLAGYNEQFF	TGTGCCAGCAGCCCCCGACTAGCGGGCTACAATGAGCAGTTCTTC
TRBD2	TRBV6-5	NA	TRBJ2-1	CASSFLAGKGNEQFF	TGTGCCAGCAGTTTTCTAGCGGGGAAAGGCAATGAGCAGTTCTTC
NA	TRBV6-1	few	TRBJ2-3	CASSELLLSTDTQYF	TGTGCCAGCAGTGAACTTTTGCTGAGCACAGATACGCAGTATTTT
NA	TRBV5-6	NA	TRBJ1-3	CASGSYRTISGNTIYF	TGTGCCAGCGGCTCCTACAGGACTATCTCTGGAAACACCATATATTTT
NA	TRBV7-6	NA	TRBJ2-1	CASSLVLVGSSYNEQFF	TGTGCCAGCAGCTTAGTTTTAGTCGGTAGCTCCTACAATGAGCAGTTCTTC
NA	TRBV6-6	NA	TRBJ1-5	CASSYSRASNQPQHF	TGTGCCAGCAGTTACTCGAGGGCTAGCAATCAGCCCCAGCATTTT
NA	TRBV9	NA	TRBJ1-1	CASSVSGGRMNTEAFF	TGTGCCAGCAGCGTTAGTGGCGGACGCATGAACACTGAAGCTTTCTTT
TRBD1	TRBV19	NA	TRBJ1-1	CASSFRGEAEAFF	TGTGCCAGTAGCTTCAGGGGGGAGGCTGAAGCTTTCTTT
TRBD1	TRBV14	NA	TRBJ1-2	CASSRRFGTGGAGGYTF	TGTGCCAGCAGCCGAAGATTTGGGACAGGGGGCGCGGGTGGCTACACCTTC
TRBD1	TRBV6-1	few	TRBJ2-6	CASSELTGISGANVLTF	TGTGCCAGCAGTGAATTGACAGGGATCTCTGGGGCCAACGTCCTGACTTTC
NA	TRBV2	once	TRBJ1-3	CASSRIEYGFSGNTIYF	TGTGCCAGCAGTAGGATCGAATACGGGTTCTCTGGAAACACCATATATTTT
TRBD2	TRBV9	NA	TRBJ2-3	CASSVRRGGTQYF	TGTGCCAGCAGCGTACGCCGGGGGGGAACGCAGTATTTT
NA	TRBV19	NA	TRBJ1-5	CASSSTVTKPYSNQPQHF	TGTGCCAGTAGTTCAACAGTCACAAAACCATATAGCAATCAGCCCCAGCATTTT
NA	TRBV28	NA	TRBJ2-5	CAIRSGLGQETQYF	TGTGCCATCAGGAGCGGGTTGGGACAAGAGACCCAGTACTTC
NA	TRBV5-1	NA	TRBJ2-2	CASSLIAGATGELFF	TGCGCCAGCAGCTTGATTGCAGGGGCAACCGGGGAGCTGTTTTTT
NA	TRBV6-1	few	TRBJ2-3	CASMFRRDFTDTQYF	TGTGCCAGCATGTTTCGAAGGGACTTTACAGATACGCAGTATTTT
TRBD1	TRBV9	few	TRBJ1-1	CASSPGTGTNTEAFF	TGTGCCAGCAGCCCGGGGACAGGCACGAACACTGAAGCTTTCTTT
NA	TRBV19	NA	TRBJ2-5	CASSTGGTRQETQYF	TGTGCCAGTAGTACCGGGGGCACCCGCCAAGAGACCCAGTACTTC